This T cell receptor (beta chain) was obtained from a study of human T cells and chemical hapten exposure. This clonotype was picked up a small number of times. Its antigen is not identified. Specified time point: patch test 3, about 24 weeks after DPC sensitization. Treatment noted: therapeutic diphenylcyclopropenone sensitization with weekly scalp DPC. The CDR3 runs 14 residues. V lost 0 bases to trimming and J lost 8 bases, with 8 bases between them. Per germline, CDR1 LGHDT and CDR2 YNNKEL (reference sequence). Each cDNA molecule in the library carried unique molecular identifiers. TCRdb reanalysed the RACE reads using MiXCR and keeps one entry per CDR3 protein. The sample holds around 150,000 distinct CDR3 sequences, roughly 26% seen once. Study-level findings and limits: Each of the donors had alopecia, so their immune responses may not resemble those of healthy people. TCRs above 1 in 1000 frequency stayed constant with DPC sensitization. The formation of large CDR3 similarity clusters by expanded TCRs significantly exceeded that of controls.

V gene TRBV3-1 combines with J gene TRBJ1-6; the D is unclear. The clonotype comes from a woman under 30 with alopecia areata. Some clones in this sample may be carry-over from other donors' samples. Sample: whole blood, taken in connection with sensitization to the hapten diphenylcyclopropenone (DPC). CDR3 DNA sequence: TGTGCCAGCAGCCAAGAGGTCACCTATTCACCCCTCCACTTT. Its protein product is CASSQEVTYSPLHF.